These 10 T cell receptor beta chains were all obtained from the same sample, sequenced in a study of control samples from healthy donors and cancer patients (dated by TCRdb to 2018 to 2021). Library construction relied on the immunoSEQ multiplex PCR assay. The immuneACCESS repertoire file appears here via TCRdb, limited to in-frame rearrangements. These files lack a portion of the clones; in checked studies, under half of the deficit traces to unresolved V genes, and the cause of the others is not known. Recorded for this sample are roughly 120,000 clones; approximately 90% of them occurred a single time. 1.1% of the sample rests with the top ten. The sequencing input was PBMCs. The receptor source for this set is a woman aged 50 to 60 with colorectal cancer.

The chain couples TRBV6-1 to TRBJ1-3; D is ambiguous. This CDR3 comprises 17 residues. Trimming shortened V by 0 bases and J by 2 bases, and 14 bases separated the two germline ends. Germline V gives CDR1 MNHNS, CDR2 SASEGT. The CDR3 DNA sequence: TGTGCCAGCAGTGAAGCGTCTCTGTTGGGCGCTGGAAACACCATATATTTT. Encoded protein: CASSEASLLGAGNTIYF.

CDR3 bases: TGTGCCAGCAGTTCCGGAGGGTCGAGGGAGCAGTACTTC. Encoded protein: CASSSGGSREQYF. The chain uses TRBV12-3 or TRBV12-4 and TRBJ2-7; TRBD2 might be the D (6 bases). The germline V and J ends were trimmed by 4 bases and 7 bases, with 14 bases remaining between them. The CDR3 consists of 13 residues.

This clone showed up just once. The V call is TRBV7-8, the J call TRBJ2-7; TRBD2 matches 11 bases. Germline-derived CDR1 and CDR2 are SGHVS and FQNEAQ. The V segment lost 6 bases and the J segment 4 bases; nucleotides outside the gene matches: 11. The CDR3 covers 16 residues. CDR3 protein: CASRLLGTSGKYEQYF. For the CDR3, the DNA is TGTGCCAGCAGACTCCTAGGGACTAGCGGAAAATACGAGCAGTACTTC.

The chain recombines TRBV3-1 (or the pseudogene TRBV3-2) with TRBJ2-1; TRBD2 agrees at 12 bases. From germline, CDR1 is LGHDT and CDR2 YNNKEL (reference sequence). There are 17 residues in the CDR3. V dropped 1 base and J dropped 3; count of bases not matched to a gene: 4. CDR3 bases: TGTGCCAGCAGCCAAGGGGTACTAGCGGGGGGCTACAATGAGCAGTTCTTC. It specifies CASSQGVLAGGYNEQFF.

The chain couples TRBV6-6 to TRBJ2-5, with a weak D call TRBD1 (5 bases). The V end was cut by 2 bases, the J end by 2 bases, with 12 bases between. The germline CDR1 and CDR2 sequences are MNHNY and SVGAGI (reference sequence). The CDR3 loop spans 15 amino acids. The CDR3 spells CASSYTPTDQETQYF. CDR3 nucleotide sequence: TGTGCCAGCAGTTACACCCCGACAGATCAAGAGACCCAGTACTTC.

This chain uses TRBV30 with TRBJ1-6, with 7 bases matching TRBD1. The CDR3 is 15 residues long. In germline, CDR1 is GTSNPN, CDR2 SVGIG (reference sequence). V lost 3 bases, J lost 7 bases, and 9 bases stayed unmatched. The CDR3, as DNA: TGTGCCTGGAGCACTGACAGGGCTTGGAATTCACCCCTCCACTTT. As protein: CAWSTDRAWNSPLHF.

V gene TRBV18 combines with J gene TRBJ2-6; D is unclear. Germline V gene data show CDR1 as KGHSH and CDR2 as LQKENI. The V end was cut by 1 base, the J end by 0 bases, with 10 bases between. This CDR3 has 17 residues. The CDR3 here is CASSPRSPSSGANVLTF. The CDR3, as DNA: TGTGCCAGCTCACCACGATCTCCGAGCTCTGGGGCCAACGTCCTGACTTTC.

The rearrangement uses TRBV11-2 and TRBJ2-2, with a weak D call TRBD1 (5 bases). Germline CDR1 and CDR2: SGHAT and FQNNGV. The V gene lost 5 bases and the J gene lost 5 bases, with 9 bases spanning the gap. The CDR3 length is 13 residues. The CDR3 nucleotides read TGTGCCAGCAGCGCCAGGGTTACCGGGGAGCTGTTTTTT. This gives the protein CASSARVTGELFF.

The genes are TRBV9 and TRBJ1-3, with TRBD1 matching 7 bases. Trimming removed 0 bases from V and 2 bases from J; junction bases left unmatched: 11. The CDR3 covers 18 residues. The germline V gene encodes CDR1 SGDLS and CDR2 YYNGEE. DNA of the CDR3: TGTGCCAGCAGCGTAGGATTACAGGGAACAGGGGCTGGAAACACCATATATTTT. Translated: CASSVGLQGTGAGNTIYF.

The chain carries TRBV7-2 and TRBJ2-5; TRBD2 aligns across 8 bases. The CDR3 has 16 residues. Germline assignment: CDR1 SGHTA and CDR2 FQGNSA. V was clipped by 1 base and J by 5 bases; unmatched bases: 9. Here the CDR3 reads CASSLGVAGSAETQYF. The CDR3 region has the DNA TGTGCCAGCAGCTTAGGGGTAGCGGGGTCGGCGGAGACCCAGTACTTC.